This passage covers 5 T cell receptor beta chains from one sample sequenced in a study of PD-1 blockade in classical Hodgkin lymphoma. Profiled with immunoSEQ multiplex PCR; TCRdb holds only in-frame clones, not every one. The sample holds 29,000 or so clones, roughly 70% seen once. Following autologous stem cell transplantation, relapse occurred in every patient, and exposure to brentuximab vedotin varied. This specimen consisted of peripheral blood mononuclear cells (PBMCs), obtained before the second cycle of nivolumab. The receptors derive from a human donor with classical Hodgkin lymphoma.

This chain links TRBV6-4 with TRBJ2-7, with D unclear. The germline V gene encodes CDR1 MRHNA and CDR2 SNTAGT. V lost 2 bases and J lost 5, with 7 bases in between. CDR3 length: 12 residues. This chain's CDR3 is CASSDRAHEQYF. CDR3 nucleotides: TGTGCCAGCAGTGACAGGGCCCACGAGCAGTACTTC.

The chain joins TRBV19 to TRBJ1-2; no clear D. Trimming took 8 bases from V and 2 from J, leaving 12 bases between them. Germline CDR1 reads LNHDA; CDR2 reads SQIVND (reference sequence). CDR3 length: 13 amino acids. The CDR3 DNA is TGTGCCAGTTCCCCTATCATCAACTATGGCTACACCTTC. Protein sequence: CASSPIINYGYTF.

The CDR3 is CASTLQREGRGYTF. The CDR3 DNA follows: TGTGCCAGCACCTTGCAAAGGGAGGGACGAGGCTACACCTTC. This chain connects TRBV7-9 to TRBJ1-2; a possible D gene is TRBD1 (5 bases). CDR1 is SEHNR and CDR2 is FQNEAQ in the germline V gene (reference sequence). Trimming pared 7 bases from V and 8 bases from J, leaving 20 bases between. The CDR3 has 14 residues.

This clone is medium-sized. The chain joins TRBV5-5 to TRBJ2-7, with D uncertain. Germline values: CDR1 SGHKS, CDR2 YYEKEE (reference sequence). Trimming pared 0 bases from V and 2 bases from J, leaving 12 bases between. This CDR3 spans 15 amino acids. The CDR3 is CASSLDWAKTYEQYF. The CDR3 bases are TGTGCCAGCAGCTTGGATTGGGCCAAGACCTACGAGCAGTACTTC.

This clone has only a few counts. The J gene is TRBJ2-3, the V gene TRBV2; D is undetermined. This CDR3 contains 13 residues. The germline gives CDR1 SNHLY, CDR2 FYNNEI. Trimming took 6 bases from V and 4 from J, leaving 11 bases between them. In DNA, the CDR3 is TGTGCCAGCAGCGCCATAGAAGCAGATACGCAGTATTTT. Translating it yields CASSAIEADTQYF.